The 7 T cell receptor beta chains listed next were all sequenced from one sample in a study of cytomegalovirus exposure and HLA in healthy donors. The PCR was carried out with 60 Vbeta primers and 13 Jbeta primers. Generated by immunoSEQ multiplex PCR, the TCRdb table keeps only in-frame clones and is missing some. The data contain about 140,000 clones, around 80% of them singletons. The material sequenced was PBMCs. Receptor source: a young man in good health and CMV-seropositive.

This clone was observed a handful of times. The chain links TRBV27 to TRBJ2-1, with 8 bases lining up with TRBD2. Trimming removed 3 bases from V and 3 bases from J; junction bases left unmatched: 4. This CDR3 contains 15 residues. Germline V lookup: CDR1 MNHEY, CDR2 SMNVEV (reference sequence). The CDR3 nucleotides are TGTGCCAGCAGTTTCGCCGGGACTAGCTACAATGAGCAGTTCTTC. This gives the protein CASSFAGTSYNEQFF.

The CDR3 here is CASDSGTDTQYF. The CDR3 bases are TGTGCCAGTGACTCGGGGACAGATACGCAGTATTTT. The gene calls are TRBV19 and TRBJ2-3; a possible D gene is TRBD2 (5 bases). CDR3 length: 12 amino acids. The germline CDR1 and CDR2 sequences are LNHDA and SQIVND (reference sequence). V dropped 8 bases and J dropped 3 bases, with 9 bases sitting between them.

This clone occurred a few times. The chain joins TRBV27 to TRBJ2-7; TRBD2 matches 11 bases. Trimming took 4 bases from V and 6 from J; bases not matched to a gene: 14. Germline V gene data show CDR1 as MNHEY and CDR2 as SMNVEV (reference sequence). The CDR3 is made up of 17 amino acids. The CDR3 here is CASSSSVAGGRESEQYF. The CDR3 DNA reads TGTGCCAGCAGTTCGAGCGTAGCGGGAGGGCGAGAGAGCGAGCAGTACTTC.

The V and J genes are TRBV7-9 and TRBJ1-5, with D possibly being TRBD1 (6 bases). The CDR3 sequence is 15 residues long. Trimming left V 5 bases short and J 4 bases short, with 15 bases between. Germline loops: CDR1 SEHNR, CDR2 FQNEAQ (reference sequence). CDR3 in amino acids: CASSIGRQGNQPQHF. In DNA, the CDR3 is TGTGCCAGCAGCATAGGGAGGCAGGGGAATCAGCCCCAGCATTTT.

This clone counts as medium-sized (0.01 to 0.1%). The chain couples TRBV5-1 to TRBJ1-2; D is perhaps TRBD1 (6 bases). Trimming took 4 bases from V and 2 from J, leaving 15 bases between them. CDR1 is SGHRS, CDR2 YFSETQ, per germline. The CDR3 runs to 15 residues. The CDR3, as DNA: TGCGCCAGCAGCCCCGGGACATATACAAACTATGGCTACACCTTC. It yields the protein CASSPGTYTNYGYTF.

The chain carries TRBV5-6 and TRBJ2-2; D gene uncertain. Trimming stripped 4 bases from V and 8 bases from J, with 15 bases between. Germline V gene sequence: CDR1 SGHDT, CDR2 YYEEEE. This CDR3 has 14 amino acids. CDR3 sequence: CASSLQAGQGELFF. CDR3 nucleotides: TGTGCCAGCAGCCTCCAGGCAGGTCAAGGGGAGCTGTTTTTT.

This chain connects TRBV7-9 to TRBJ2-2; D is possibly TRBD2 (5 bases). Germline CDR1 reads SEHNR; CDR2 reads FQNEAQ (reference sequence). The CDR3 has 16 amino acids. V was trimmed by 4 bases and J by 3 bases, leaving 15 bases between them. Here the CDR3 DNA reads TGTGCCAGCAGCTCCCAGCGGAGGTGGGACACCGGGGAGCTGTTTTTT. It specifies CASSSQRRWDTGELFF.